The T cell receptor beta chain described here comes from a study of CXCR3-negative and CXCR3-positive naive CD8 T cells. Whole-study findings and limits: More hydrophobic TRB CDR3s occurred in CXCR3-positive than in CXCR3-negative naive cells. Diversity proved comparably high across both naive subsets and much lower in memory CD8+ cells. Whereas memory cells differed, naive CXCR3-negative and CXCR3-positive cells shared similar TRBV-TRBJ usage.

UMI labels and 5' RACE were used to prepare the TRB cDNA libraries. From the 5' RACE reads, TCRdb lists one entry per CDR3 protein and no DNA. Here the sample table reports 60,000 to 65,000 distinct CDR3 sequences. On this clonotype: Its antigen remains unknown.

Germline CDR1 LNHNV, CDR2 YYDKDF (reference sequence). This CDR3 region has 13 residues. The chain employs TRBV15 and TRBJ2-7; with no DNA, the TCRdb D assignment of TRBD1 cannot be verified. The sequence came from a human donor in good health. Some clones in this sample may be carry-over from other donors' samples. The sequenced sample consisted of naive CXCR3+ CD8+ T cells from blood. The sample's subset: CD45RO-CCR7+CD27+CD95- naive CD8+ T cells expressing CXCR3 (TNR3+). The CDR3 spells CATSTGTDYEQYF.